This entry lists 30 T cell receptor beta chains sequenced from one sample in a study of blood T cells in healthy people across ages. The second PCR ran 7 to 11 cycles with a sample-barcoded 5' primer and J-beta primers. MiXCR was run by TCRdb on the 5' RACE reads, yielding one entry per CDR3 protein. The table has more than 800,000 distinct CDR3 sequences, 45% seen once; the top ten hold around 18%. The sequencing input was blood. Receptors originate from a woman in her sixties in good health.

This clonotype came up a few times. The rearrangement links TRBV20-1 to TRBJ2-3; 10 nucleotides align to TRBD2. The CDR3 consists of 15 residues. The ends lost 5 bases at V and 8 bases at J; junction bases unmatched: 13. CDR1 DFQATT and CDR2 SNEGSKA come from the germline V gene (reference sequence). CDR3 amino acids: CSAPAQRAGGSTQYF. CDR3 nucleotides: TGCAGTGCTCCCGCCCAACGAGCGGGAGGGTCTACGCAGTATTTT.

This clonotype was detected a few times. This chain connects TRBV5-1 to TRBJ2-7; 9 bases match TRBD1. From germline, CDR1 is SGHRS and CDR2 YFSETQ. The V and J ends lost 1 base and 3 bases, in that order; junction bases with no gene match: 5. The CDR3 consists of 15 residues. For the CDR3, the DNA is TGCGCCAGCAGCTTGTCTGGGACAGGGAACTACGAGCAGTACTTC. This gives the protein CASSLSGTGNYEQYF.

CDR3 in DNA: TGTGCCACCAGCAGGTCGGTACTTGCCAGGGGGCCGAAAGAGACCCAGTACTTC. It codes for CATSRSVLARGPKETQYF. The chain joins TRBV15 to TRBJ2-5; 8 bases are shared with TRBD1. The trim removed 3 bases at V and 3 bases at J, leaving 15 bases unmatched. Germline CDR1 and CDR2: LNHNV and YYDKDF (reference sequence). The CDR3 consists of 18 residues.

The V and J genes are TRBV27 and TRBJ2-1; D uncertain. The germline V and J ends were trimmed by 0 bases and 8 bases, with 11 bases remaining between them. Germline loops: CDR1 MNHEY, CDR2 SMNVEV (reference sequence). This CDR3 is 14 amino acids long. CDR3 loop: CASSLSMGSHEQFF. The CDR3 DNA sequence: TGTGCCAGCAGTTTATCGATGGGCAGTCATGAGCAGTTCTTC.

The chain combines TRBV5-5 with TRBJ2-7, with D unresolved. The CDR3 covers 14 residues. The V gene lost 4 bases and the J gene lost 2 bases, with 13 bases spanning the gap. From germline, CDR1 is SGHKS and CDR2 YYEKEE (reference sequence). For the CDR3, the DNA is TGTGCCAGCAGCCCAGTGGAGCTAGCCTACGAGCAGTACTTC. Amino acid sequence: CASSPVELAYEQYF.

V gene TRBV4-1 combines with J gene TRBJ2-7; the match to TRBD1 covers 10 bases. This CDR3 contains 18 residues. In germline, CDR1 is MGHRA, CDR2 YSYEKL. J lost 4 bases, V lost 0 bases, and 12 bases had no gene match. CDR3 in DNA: TGCGCCAGCAGCCAAGATAGATTTTTGGGACAGGGGCGGTACGAGCAGTACTTC. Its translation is CASSQDRFLGQGRYEQYF.

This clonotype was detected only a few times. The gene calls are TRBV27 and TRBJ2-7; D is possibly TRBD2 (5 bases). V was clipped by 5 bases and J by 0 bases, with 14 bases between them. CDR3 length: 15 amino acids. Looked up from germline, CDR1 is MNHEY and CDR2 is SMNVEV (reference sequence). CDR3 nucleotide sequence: TGTGCCAGCAGTCCCGCCGCGGGTAACTCCTACGAGCAGTACTTC. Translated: CASSPAAGNSYEQYF.

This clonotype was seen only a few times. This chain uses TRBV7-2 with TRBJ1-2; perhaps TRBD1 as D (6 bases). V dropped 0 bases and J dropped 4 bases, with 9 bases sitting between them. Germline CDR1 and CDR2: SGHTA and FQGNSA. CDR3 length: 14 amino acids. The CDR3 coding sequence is TGTGCCAGCAGCTTAGCGGGGGCCCTCTATGGCTACACCTTC. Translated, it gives CASSLAGALYGYTF.

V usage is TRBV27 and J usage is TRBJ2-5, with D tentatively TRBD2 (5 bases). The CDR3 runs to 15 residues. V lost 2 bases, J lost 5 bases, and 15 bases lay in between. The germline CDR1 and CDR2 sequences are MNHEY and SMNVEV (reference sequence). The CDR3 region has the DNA TGTGCCAGCAGTTTACGGGTGTCGGGATGGGAGACCCAGTACTTC. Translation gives CASSLRVSGWETQYF.

In nucleotides, the CDR3 is TGTGCCAGCAGTGAAAGACTAGCGGGAGGTACGGGGTTGTCCTACAATGAGCAGTTCTTC. Amino acids: CASSERLAGGTGLSYNEQFF. This chain joins TRBV2 and TRBJ2-1; 13 positions match TRBD2. The germline V gene encodes CDR1 SNHLY and CDR2 FYNNEI. V dropped 2 bases and J dropped 1; count of bases not matched to a gene: 11. The length of the CDR3 is 20 residues.

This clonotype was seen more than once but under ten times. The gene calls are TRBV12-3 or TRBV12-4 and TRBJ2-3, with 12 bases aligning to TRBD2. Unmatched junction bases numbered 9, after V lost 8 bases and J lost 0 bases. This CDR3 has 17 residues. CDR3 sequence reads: CASLRLAGALSTDTQYF. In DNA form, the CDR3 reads TGTGCCAGCTTAAGACTAGCGGGAGCTCTAAGCACAGATACGCAGTATTTT.

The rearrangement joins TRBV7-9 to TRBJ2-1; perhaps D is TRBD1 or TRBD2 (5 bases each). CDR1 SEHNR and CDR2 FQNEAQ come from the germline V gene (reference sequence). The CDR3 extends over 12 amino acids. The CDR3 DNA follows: TGTTCCGGCAGCCCGATGGGGGATGAGCAGTTCTTC. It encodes CSGSPMGDEQFF.

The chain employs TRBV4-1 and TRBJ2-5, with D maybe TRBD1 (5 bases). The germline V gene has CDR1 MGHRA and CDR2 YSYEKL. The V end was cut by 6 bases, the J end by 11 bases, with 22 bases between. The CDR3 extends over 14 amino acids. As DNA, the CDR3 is TGCGCCAGCAGGACAGTCAGGGTCGACAATGAGCAGTACTTC. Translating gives CASRTVRVDNEQYF.

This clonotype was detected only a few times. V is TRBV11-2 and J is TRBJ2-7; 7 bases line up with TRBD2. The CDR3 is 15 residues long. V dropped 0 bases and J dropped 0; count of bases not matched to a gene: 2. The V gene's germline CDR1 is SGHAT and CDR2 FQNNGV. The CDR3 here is CASSLDRTSSYEQYF. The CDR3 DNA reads TGTGCCAGCAGCTTAGACAGGACTAGCTCCTACGAGCAGTACTTC.

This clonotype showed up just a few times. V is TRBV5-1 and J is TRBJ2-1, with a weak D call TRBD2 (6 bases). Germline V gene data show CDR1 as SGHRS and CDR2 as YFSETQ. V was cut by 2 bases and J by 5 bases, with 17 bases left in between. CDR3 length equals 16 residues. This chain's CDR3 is CASSFGVGGSHNEQFF. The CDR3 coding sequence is TGCGCCAGCAGCTTCGGGGTTGGGGGGTCCCACAATGAGCAGTTCTTC.

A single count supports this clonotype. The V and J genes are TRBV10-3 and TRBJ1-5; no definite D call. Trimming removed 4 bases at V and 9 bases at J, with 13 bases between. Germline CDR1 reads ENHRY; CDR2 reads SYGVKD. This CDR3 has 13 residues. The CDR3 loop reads CAISVDPPRPQHF. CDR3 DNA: TGTGCCATCAGTGTGGACCCTCCCCGGCCCCAGCATTTT.

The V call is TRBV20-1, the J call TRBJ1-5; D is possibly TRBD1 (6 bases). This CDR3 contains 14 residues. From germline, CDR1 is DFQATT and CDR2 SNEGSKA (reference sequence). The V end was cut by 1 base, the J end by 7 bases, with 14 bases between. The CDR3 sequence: CSARVPGGRQPQHF. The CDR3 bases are TGCAGTGCTAGAGTTCCGGGGGGCCGCCAGCCCCAGCATTTT.

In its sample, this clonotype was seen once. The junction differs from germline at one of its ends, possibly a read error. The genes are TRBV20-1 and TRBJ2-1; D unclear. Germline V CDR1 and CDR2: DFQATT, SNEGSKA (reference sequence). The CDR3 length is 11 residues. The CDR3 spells CSARFYDEQFF. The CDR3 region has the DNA TGCAGTGCTCGATTCTACGATGAGCAGTTCTTC.

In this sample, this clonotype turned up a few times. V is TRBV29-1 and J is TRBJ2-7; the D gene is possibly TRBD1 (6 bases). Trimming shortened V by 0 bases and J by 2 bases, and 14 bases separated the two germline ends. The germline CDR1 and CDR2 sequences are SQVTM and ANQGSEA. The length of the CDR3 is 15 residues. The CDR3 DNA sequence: TGCAGCGTTGAAGATCGGGACAAGCGCACCTACGAGCAGTACTTC. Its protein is CSVEDRDKRTYEQYF.

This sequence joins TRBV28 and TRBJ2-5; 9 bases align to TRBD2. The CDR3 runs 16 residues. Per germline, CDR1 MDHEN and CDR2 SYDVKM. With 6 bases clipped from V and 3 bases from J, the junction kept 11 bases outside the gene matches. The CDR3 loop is CASRIAGEGIKETQYF. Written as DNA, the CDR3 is TGTGCCAGCAGGATAGCGGGAGAGGGGATTAAAGAGACCCAGTACTTC.

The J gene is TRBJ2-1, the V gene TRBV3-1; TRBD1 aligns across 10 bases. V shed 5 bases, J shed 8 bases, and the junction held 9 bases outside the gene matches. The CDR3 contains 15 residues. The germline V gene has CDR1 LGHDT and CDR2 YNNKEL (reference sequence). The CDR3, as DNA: TGTGCCAGCAGCTCGGACAGGGGGATGGGGGATGAGCAGTTCTTC. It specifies CASSSDRGMGDEQFF.

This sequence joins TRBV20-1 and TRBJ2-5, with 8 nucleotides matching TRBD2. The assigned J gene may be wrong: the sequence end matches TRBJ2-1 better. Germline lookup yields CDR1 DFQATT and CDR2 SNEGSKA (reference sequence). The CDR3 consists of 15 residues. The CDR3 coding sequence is TGCAGTGCTAAAAATCCGGGACTAGACCAAGAGACCCAGTTCTTC. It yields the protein CSAKNPGLDQETQFF.

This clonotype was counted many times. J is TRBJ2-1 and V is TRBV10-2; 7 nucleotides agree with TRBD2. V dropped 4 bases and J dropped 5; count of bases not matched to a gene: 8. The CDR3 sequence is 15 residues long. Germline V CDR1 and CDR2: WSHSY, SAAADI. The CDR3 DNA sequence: TGCGCCAGCAGTGCATTGGCTAGCGGCCACAATGAGCAGTTCTTC. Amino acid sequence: CASSALASGHNEQFF.

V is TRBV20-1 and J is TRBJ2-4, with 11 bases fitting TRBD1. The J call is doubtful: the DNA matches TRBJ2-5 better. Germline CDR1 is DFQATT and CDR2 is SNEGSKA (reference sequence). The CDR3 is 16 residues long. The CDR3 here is CSARPTSGTGGRTQYF. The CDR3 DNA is TGCAGTGCTAGACCTACTTCCGGGACAGGGGGTCGGACCCAGTACTTC.

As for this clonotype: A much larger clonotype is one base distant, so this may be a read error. In nucleotides, the CDR3 is TGTGCCAGCAGCGTAGCTGGCGCCAGCCAAGAGACCCAGTACTTC. It yields the protein CASSVAGASQETQYF. This chain uses TRBV9 with TRBJ2-5; D not resolved. The CDR3 has 15 amino acids. Germline loops: CDR1 SGDLS, CDR2 YYNGEE. V lost 0 bases, J lost 1 base, and 10 bases lay in between. Variable domain in full (rest from reference TRBV9 and TRBJ2-5): DSGVTQTPKHLITATGQRVTLRCSPRSGDLSVYWYQQSLDQGLQFLIQYYNGEERAKGNILERFSAQQFPDLHSELNLSSLELGDSALYFCASSVAGASQETQYFGPGTRLLVL.

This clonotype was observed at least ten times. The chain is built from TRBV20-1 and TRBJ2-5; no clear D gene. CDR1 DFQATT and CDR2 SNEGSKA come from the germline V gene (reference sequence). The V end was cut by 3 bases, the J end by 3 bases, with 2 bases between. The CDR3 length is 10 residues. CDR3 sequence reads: CSASEETQYF. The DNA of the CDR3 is TGCAGTGCTAGCGAAGAGACCCAGTACTTC.

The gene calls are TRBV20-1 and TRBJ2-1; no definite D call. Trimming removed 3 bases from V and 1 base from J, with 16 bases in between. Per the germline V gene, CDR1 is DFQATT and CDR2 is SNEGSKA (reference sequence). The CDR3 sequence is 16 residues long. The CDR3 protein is CSASRGFAGSYNEQFF. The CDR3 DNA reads TGCAGTGCTAGTAGAGGTTTCGCAGGTTCCTACAATGAGCAGTTCTTC.

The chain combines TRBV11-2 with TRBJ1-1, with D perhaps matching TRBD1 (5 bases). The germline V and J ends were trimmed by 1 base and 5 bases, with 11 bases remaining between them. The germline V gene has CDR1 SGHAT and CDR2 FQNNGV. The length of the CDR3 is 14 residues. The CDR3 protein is CASSLAVRGTEAFF. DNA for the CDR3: TGTGCCAGCAGCTTAGCCGTTAGGGGAACTGAAGCTTTCTTT.

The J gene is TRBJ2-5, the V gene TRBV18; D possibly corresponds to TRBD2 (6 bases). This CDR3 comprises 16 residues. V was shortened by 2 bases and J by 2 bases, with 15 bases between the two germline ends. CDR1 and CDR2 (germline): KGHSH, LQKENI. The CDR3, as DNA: TGTGCCAGCTCACCATTGGCGGGACCAGCTCAAGAGACCCAGTACTTC. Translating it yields CASSPLAGPAQETQYF. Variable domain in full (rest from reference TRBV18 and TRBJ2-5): NAGVMQNPRHLVRRRGQEARLRCSPMKGHSHVYWYRQLPEEGLKFMVYLQKENIIDESGMPKERFSAEFPKEGPSILRIQQVVRGDSAAYFCASSPLAGPAQETQYFGPGTRLLVL.

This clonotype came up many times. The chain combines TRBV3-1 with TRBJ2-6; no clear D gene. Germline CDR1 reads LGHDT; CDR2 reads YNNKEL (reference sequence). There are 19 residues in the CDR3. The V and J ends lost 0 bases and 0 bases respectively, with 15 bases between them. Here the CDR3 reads CASSQDLKDGRSGANVLTF. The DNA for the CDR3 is TGTGCCAGCAGCCAAGATTTAAAGGATGGGCGCTCTGGGGCCAACGTCCTGACTTTC.